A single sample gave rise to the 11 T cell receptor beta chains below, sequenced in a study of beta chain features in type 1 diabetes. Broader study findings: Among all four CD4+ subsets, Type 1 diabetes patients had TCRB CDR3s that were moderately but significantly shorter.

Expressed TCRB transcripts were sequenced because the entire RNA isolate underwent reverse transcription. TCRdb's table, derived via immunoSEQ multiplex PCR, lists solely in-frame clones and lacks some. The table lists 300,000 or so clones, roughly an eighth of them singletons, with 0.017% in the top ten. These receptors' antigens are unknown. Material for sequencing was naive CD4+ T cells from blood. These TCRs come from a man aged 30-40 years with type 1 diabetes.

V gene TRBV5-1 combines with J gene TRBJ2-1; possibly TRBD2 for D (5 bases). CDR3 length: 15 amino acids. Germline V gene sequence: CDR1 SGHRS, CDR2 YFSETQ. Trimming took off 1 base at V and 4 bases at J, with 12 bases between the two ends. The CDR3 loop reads CASSLLAGPYNEQFF. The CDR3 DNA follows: TGCGCCAGCAGCTTGCTGGCGGGCCCTTACAATGAGCAGTTCTTC.

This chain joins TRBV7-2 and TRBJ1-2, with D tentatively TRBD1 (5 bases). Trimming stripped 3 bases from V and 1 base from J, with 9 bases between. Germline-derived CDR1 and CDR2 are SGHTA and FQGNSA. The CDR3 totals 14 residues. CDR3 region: CASSLDGGNYGYTF. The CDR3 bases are TGTGCCAGCAGCTTGGACGGGGGTAACTATGGCTACACCTTC.

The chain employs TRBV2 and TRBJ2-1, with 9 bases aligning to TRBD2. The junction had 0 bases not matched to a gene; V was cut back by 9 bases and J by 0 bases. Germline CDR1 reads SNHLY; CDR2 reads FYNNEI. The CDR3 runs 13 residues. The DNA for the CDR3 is TGTGCCAGGACTAGCGGCTCCTACAATGAGCAGTTCTTC. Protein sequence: CARTSGSYNEQFF.

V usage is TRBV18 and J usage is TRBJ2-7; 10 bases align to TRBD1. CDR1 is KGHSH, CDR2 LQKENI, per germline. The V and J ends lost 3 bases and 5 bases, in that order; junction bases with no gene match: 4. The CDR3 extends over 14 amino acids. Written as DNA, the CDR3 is TGTGCCAGCTCACCCGACAGGGGGCTTGACGAGCAGTACTTC. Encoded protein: CASSPDRGLDEQYF.

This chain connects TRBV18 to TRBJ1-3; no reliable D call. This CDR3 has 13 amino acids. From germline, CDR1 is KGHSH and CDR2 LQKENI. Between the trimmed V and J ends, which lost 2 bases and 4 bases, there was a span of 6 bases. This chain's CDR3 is CASSPREGNTIYF. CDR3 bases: TGTGCCAGCTCACCAAGGGAGGGAAACACCATATATTTT.

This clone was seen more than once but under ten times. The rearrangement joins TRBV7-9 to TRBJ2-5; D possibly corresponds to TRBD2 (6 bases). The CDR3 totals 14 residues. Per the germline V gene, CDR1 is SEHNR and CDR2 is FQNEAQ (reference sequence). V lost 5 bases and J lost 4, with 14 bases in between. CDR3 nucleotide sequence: TGTGCCAGCAGCCCCCGGGACTGGGGAGAGACCCAGTACTTC. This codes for CASSPRDWGETQYF.

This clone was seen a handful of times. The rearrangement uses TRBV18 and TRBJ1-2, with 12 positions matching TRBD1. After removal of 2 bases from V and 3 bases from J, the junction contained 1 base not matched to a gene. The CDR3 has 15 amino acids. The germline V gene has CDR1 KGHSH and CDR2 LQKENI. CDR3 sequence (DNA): TGTGCCAGCTCACCAGGGACAGGGGGCGACTATGGCTACACCTTC. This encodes CASSPGTGGDYGYTF.

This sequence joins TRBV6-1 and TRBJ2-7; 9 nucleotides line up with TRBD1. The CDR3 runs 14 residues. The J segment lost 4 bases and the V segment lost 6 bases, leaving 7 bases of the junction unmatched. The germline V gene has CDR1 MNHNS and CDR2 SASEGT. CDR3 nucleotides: TGTGCCAGCAGACAGGGGGCTGTTCGGTACGAGCAGTACTTC. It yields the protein CASRQGAVRYEQYF.

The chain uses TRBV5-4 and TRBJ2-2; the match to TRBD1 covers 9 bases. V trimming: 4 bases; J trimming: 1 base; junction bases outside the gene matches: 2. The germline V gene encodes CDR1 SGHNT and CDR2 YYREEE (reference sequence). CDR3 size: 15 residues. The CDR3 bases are TGTGCCAGCAGCCGGGGACAGGGGAACACCGGGGAGCTGTTTTTT. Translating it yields CASSRGQGNTGELFF.

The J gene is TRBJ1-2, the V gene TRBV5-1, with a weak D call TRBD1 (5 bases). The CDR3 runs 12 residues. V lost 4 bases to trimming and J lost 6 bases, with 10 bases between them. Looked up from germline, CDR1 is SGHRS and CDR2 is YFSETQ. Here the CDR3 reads CASSQGKDGYTF. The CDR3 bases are TGCGCCAGCAGCCAGGGTAAGGATGGCTACACCTTC.

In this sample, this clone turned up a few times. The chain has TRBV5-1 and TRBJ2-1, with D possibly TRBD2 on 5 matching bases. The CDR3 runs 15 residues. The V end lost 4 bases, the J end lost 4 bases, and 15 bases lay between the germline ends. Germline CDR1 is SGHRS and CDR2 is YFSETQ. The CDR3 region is CASSRRTTGYNEQFF. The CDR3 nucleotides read TGCGCCAGCAGCCGGAGGACCACGGGATACAATGAGCAGTTCTTC.